The present entry profiles one T cell receptor (beta chain) with its context. Source study methods: The authors estimated nucleated cell counts from reference gene primer amplification. TCRdb's table, derived via immunoSEQ multiplex PCR, lists solely in-frame clones and lacks some. V, J and clone size are those of that table, while D and trimming were read from the DNA. The profile shows 300,000 or so clones, more than 90% of them singletons. This sample was included in a study of blood T cell repertoires in COVID-19. Those enrolled, adults aged about 18 to 95 years, came from under 25 US areas. Cohort allocation depended upon clinical history that participants reported. Germline CDR1 and CDR2: SEHNR and FQNEAQ (reference sequence). Trimming took off 4 bases at V and 6 bases at J, with 10 bases between the two ends. CDR3 length: 12 residues.

This TCR came from a man aged 60-69 years who had recovered from COVID-19. This chain links TRBV7-9 with TRBJ2-7; D possibly corresponds to TRBD2 (6 bases). Material for sequencing was PBMCs or T cells enriched from blood (not recorded which). CDR3 coding DNA: TGTGCCAGCAGCTCGGGAGCCACCGAGCAGTACTTC. It specifies CASSSGATEQYF.